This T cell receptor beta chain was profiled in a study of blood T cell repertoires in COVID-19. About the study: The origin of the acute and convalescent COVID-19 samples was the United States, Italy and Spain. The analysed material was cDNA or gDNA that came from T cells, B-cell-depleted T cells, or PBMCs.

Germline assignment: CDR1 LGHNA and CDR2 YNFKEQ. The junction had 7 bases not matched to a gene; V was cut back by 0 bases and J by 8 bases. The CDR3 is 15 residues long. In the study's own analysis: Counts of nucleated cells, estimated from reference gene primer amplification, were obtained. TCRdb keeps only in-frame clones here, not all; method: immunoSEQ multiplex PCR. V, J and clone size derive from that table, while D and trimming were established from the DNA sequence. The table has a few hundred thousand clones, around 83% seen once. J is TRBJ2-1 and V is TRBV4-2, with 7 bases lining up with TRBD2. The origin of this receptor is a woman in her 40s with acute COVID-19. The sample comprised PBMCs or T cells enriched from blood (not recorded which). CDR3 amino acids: CASSQELAETHEQFF. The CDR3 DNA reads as TGTGCCAGCAGCCAAGAGCTAGCGGAGACGCATGAGCAGTTCTTC.